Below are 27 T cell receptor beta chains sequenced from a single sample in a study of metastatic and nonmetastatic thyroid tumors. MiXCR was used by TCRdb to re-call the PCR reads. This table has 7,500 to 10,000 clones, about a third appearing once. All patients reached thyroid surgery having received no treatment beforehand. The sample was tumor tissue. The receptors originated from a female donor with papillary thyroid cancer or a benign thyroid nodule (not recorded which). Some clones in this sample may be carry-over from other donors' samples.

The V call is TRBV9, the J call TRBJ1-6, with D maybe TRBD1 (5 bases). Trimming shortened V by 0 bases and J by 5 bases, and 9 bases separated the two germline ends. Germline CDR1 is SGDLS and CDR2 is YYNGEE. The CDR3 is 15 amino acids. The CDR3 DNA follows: TGTGCCAGCAGCGTAGAGGGACCCGATAATTCACCCCTCCACTTT. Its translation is CASSVEGPDNSPLHF.

The chain's CDR3 is CASSYGVDMYNSPLHF. The CDR3 nucleotides read TGTGCCAGCAGTTACGGAGTGGACATGTATAATTCACCCCTCCACTTT. The genes are TRBV6-5 and TRBJ1-6; TRBD1 might be the D (5 bases). Trimming took off 2 bases at V and 4 bases at J, with 12 bases between the two ends. Per the germline V gene, CDR1 is MNHEY and CDR2 is SVGAGI. CDR3 size: 16 residues.

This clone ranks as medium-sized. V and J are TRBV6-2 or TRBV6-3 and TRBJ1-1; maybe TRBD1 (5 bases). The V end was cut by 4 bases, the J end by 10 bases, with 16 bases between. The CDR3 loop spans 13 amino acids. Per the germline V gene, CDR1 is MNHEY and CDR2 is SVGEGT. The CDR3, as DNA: TGTGCCAGCAGTTTTACAGGATCCAAAGGAGCTTTCTTT. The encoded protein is CASSFTGSKGAFF.

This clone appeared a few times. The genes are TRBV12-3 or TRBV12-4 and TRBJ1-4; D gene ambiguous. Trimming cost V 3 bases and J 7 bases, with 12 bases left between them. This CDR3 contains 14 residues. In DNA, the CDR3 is TGTGCCAGCAGTTTGTCCAAAGGGAGTGAAAAACTGTTTTTT. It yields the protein CASSLSKGSEKLFF.

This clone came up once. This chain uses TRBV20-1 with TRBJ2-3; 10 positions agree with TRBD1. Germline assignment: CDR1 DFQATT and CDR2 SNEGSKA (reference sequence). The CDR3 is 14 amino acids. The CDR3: CAARQGASTDTQYF. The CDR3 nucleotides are TGCGCCGCCCGACAGGGGGCTAGCACAGATACGCAGTATTTT.

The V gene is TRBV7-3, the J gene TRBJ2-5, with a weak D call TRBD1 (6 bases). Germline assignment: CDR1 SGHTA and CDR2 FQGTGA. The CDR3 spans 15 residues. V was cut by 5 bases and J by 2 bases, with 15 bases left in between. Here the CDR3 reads CASSVTGQMQETQYF. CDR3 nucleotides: TGTGCCAGCAGCGTGACGGGACAAATGCAAGAGACCCAGTACTTC.

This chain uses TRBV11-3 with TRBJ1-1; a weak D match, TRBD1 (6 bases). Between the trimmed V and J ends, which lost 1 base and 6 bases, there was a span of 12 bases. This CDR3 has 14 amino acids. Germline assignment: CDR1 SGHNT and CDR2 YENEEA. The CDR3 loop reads CASSLAGGAAEAFF. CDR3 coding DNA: TGTGCCAGCAGCTTAGCGGGGGGCGCGGCTGAAGCTTTCTTT.

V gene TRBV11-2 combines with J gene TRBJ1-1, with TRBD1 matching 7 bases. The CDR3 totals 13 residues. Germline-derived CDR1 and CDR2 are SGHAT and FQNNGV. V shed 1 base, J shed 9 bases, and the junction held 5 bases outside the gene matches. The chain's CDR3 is CASSLGQGEQAFF. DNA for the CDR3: TGTGCCAGCAGCTTAGGGCAGGGGGAGCAAGCTTTCTTT.

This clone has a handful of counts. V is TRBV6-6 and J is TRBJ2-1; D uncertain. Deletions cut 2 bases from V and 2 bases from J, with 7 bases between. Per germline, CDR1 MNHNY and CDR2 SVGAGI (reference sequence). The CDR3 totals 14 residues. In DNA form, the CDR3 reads TGTGCCAGCAGTTACAACGGAGCCTACAATGAGCAGTTCTTC. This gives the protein CASSYNGAYNEQFF.

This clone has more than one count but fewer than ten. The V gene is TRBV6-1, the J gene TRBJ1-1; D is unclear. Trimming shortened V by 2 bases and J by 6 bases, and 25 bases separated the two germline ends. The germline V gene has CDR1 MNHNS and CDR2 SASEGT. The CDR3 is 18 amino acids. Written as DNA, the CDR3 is TGTGCCAGCAGTGAAAGCCGGGCAGGTCTTATTCGCTTTTCTGAAGCTTTCTTT. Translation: CASSESRAGLIRFSEAFF.

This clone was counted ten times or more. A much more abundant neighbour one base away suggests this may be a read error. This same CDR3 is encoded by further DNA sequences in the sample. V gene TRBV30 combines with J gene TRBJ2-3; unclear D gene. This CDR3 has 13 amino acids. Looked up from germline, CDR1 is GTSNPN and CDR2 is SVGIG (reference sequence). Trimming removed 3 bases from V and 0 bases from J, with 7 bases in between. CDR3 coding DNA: TGTGCCTGGAGCCGCGACAGCACAGATACGCAGTATTTT. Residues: CAWSRDSTDTQYF.

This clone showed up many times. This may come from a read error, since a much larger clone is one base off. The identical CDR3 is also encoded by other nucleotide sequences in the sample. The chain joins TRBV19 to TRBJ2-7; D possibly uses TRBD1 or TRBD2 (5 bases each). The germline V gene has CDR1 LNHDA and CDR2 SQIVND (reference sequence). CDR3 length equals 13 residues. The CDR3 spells CASSPGPRAEQYF. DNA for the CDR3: TGTGCCAGTAGCCCGGGACCGCGCGCCGAGCAATACTTC. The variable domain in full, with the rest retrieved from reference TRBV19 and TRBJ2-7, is DGGITQSPKYLFRKEGQNVTLSCEQNLNHDAMYWYRQDPGQGLRLIYYSQIVNDFQKGDIAEGYSVSREKKESFPLTVTSAQKNPTAFYLCASSPGPRAEQYFGPGTRLTVT.

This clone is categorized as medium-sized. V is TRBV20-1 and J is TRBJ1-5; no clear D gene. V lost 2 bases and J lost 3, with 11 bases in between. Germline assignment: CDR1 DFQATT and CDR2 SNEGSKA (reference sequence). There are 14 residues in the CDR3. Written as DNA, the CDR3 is TGCAGTGCTAGATCCAACTCTATCAATCAGCCCCAGCATTTT. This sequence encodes CSARSNSINQPQHF.

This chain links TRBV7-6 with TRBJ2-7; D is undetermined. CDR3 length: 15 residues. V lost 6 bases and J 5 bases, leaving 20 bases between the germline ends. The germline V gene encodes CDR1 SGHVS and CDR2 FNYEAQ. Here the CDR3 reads CASRQDTLALHEQYF. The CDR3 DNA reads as TGTGCCAGCAGACAAGACACCTTAGCTCTCCACGAGCAGTACTTC.

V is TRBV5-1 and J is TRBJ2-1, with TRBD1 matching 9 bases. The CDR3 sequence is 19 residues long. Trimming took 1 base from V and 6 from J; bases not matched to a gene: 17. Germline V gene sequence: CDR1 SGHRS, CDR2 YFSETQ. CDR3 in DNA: TGCGCCAGCAGCTTGTTCCGGGACATCGGACAGGGGCTTCGCAATGAGCAGTTCTTC. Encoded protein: CASSLFRDIGQGLRNEQFF.

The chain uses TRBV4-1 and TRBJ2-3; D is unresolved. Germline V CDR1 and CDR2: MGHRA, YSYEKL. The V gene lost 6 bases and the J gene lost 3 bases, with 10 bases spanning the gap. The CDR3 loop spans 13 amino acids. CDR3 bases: TGCGCCAGCAGGTCAGTGGGGACAGATACGCAGTATTTT. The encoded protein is CASRSVGTDTQYF.

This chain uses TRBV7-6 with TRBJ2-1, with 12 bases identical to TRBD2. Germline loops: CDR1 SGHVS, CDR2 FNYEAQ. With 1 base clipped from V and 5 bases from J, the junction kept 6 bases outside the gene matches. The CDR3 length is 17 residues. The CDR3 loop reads CASSLVEGLAGDNEQFF. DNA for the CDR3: TGTGCCAGCAGCTTAGTTGAGGGACTAGCGGGTGACAATGAGCAGTTCTTC.

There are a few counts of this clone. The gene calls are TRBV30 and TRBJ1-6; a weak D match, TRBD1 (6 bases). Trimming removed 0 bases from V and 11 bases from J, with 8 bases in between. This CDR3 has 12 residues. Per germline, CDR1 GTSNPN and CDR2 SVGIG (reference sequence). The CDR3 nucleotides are TGTGCCTGGAGTGTGGAGGGGGCACCCCTCCACTTT. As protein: CAWSVEGAPLHF.

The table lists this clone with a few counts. The CDR3 DNA sequence: TGTGCCAGCAGTTCGACAGGCCTTATGAGGTATGGCTACACCTTC. It codes for CASSSTGLMRYGYTF. This chain connects TRBV28 to TRBJ1-2, with D tentatively TRBD1 (6 bases). V was cut by 4 bases and J by 5 bases, with 17 bases left in between. The CDR3 totals 15 residues. Germline V CDR1 and CDR2: MDHEN, SYDVKM.

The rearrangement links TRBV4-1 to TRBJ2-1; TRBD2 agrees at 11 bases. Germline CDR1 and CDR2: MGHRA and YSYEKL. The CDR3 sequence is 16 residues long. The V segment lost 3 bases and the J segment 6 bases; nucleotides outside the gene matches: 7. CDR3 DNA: TGCGCCAGCAGCCAGGCACTAGCGGGAGTCCGCAATGAGCAGTTCTTC. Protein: CASSQALAGVRNEQFF.

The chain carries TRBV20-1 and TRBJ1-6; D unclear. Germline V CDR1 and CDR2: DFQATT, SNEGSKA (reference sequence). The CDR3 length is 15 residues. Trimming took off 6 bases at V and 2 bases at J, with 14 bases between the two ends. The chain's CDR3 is CSADLWIPYNSPLHF. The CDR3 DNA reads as TGCAGTGCCGATCTGTGGATACCCTATAATTCACCCCTCCACTTT.

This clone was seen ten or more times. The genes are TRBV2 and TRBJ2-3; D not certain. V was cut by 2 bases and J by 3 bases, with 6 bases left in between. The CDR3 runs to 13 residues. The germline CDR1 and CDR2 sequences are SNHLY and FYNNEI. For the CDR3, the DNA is TGTGCCAGCAGTGAAAGTACAACAGATACGCAGTATTTT. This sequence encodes CASSESTTDTQYF.

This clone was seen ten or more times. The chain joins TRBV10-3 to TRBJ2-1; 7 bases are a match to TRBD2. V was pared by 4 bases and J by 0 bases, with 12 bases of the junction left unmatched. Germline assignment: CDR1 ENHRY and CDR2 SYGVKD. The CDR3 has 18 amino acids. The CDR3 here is CAISGGRSGGSSYNEQFF. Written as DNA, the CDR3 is TGTGCCATCAGTGGCGGACGGTCGGGCGGGAGCTCCTACAATGAGCAGTTCTTC.

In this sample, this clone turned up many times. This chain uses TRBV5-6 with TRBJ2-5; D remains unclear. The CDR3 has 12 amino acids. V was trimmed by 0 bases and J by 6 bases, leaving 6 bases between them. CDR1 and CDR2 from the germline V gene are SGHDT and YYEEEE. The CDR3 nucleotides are TGTGCCAGCAGCTTGGACAGAAAGACCCAGTACTTC. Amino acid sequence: CASSLDRKTQYF.

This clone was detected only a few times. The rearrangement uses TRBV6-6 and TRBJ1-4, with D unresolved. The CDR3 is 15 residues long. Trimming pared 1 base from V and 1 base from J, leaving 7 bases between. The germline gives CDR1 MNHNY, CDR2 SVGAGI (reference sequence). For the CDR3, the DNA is TGTGCCAGCAGTTACTTGGGCAGAACTAATGAAAAACTGTTTTTT. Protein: CASSYLGRTNEKLFF.

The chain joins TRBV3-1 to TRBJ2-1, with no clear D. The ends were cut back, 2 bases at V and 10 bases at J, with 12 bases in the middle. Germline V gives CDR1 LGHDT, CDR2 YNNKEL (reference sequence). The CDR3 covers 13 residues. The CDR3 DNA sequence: TGTGCCAGCAGCCAACCGAAAATTTCCGAGCAGTTCTTC. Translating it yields CASSQPKISEQFF.

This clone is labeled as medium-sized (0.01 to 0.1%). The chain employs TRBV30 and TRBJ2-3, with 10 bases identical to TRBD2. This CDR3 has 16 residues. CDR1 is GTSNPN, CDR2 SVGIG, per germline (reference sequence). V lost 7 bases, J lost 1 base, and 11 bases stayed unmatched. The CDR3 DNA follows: TGTGCCTTCCGGCGGGCTAGCGGGGGACGCACAGATACGCAGTATTTT. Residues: CAFRRASGGRTDTQYF. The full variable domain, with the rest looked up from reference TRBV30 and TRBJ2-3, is SQTIHQWPATLVQPVGSPLSLECTVEGTSNPNLYWYRQAAGRGLQLLFYSVGIGQISSEVPQNLSASRPQDRQFILSSKKLLLSDSGFYLCAFRRASGGRTDTQYFGPGTRLTVL.